The present T cell receptor (beta chain) was sequenced within a study of identical twins. TCRdb passed the 5' RACE reads through MiXCR, listing each CDR3 protein once. Of about 890,000 distinct CDR3 sequences in the sample, roughly an eighth were seen once. V lost 3 bases to trimming and J lost 5 bases; unmatched junction nucleotides: 6. This CDR3 is built from 15 residues. Study conclusions and caveats: Cord blood's abundant beta clonotypes had fewer insertions, unlike memory repertoires.

This clonotype has ten or more counts. Its specificity is unknown. These data were also reused for a study on yellow fever vaccine responses in identical twins.

This sequence joins TRBV12-3 or TRBV12-4 and TRBJ2-2, with 7 bases fitting TRBD1. Sequenced sample: PBMCs. This receptor was obtained from a woman between 18 and 29 years old in good health. The CDR3 region is CASSLAGGRTGELFF. In nucleotides, the CDR3 is TGTGCCAGCAGTTTGGCAGGGGGACGGACCGGGGAGCTGTTTTTT.